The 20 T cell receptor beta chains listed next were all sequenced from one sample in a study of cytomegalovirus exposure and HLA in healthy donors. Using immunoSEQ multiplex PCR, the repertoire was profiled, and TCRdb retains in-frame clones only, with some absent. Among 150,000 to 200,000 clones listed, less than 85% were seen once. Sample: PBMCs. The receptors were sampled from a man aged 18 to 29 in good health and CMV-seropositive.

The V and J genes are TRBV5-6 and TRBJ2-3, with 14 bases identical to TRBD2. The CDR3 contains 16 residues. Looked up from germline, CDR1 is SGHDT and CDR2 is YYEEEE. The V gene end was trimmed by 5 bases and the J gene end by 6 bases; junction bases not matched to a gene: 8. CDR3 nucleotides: TGTGCCAGCAGTCAAAGACTAGCGGGGGGGATGGATACGCAGTATTTT. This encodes CASSQRLAGGMDTQYF.

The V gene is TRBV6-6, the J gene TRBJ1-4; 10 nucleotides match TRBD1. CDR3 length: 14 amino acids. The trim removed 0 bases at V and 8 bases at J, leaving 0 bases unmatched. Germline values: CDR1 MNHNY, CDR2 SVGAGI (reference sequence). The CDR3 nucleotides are TGTGCCAGCAGTTACTCGGGACAGGGGGAAAAACTGTTTTTT. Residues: CASSYSGQGEKLFF.

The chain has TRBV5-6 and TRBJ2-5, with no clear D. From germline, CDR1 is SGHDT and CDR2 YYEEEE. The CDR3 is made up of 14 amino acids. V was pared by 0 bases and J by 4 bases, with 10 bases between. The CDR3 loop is CASSLAGDPETQYF. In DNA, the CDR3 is TGTGCCAGCAGCTTGGCCGGAGACCCAGAGACCCAGTACTTC.

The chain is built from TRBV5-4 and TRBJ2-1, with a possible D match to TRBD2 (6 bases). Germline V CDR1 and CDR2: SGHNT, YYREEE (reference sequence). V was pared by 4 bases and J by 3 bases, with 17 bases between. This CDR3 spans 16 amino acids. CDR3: CASSLGSVAVYNEQFF. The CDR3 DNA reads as TGTGCCAGCAGCCTGGGGTCGGTAGCGGTCTACAATGAGCAGTTCTTC.

CDR3 sequence: CAWRRGGLTEAFF. The CDR3 nucleotides are TGTGCCTGGAGGAGGGGGGGGTTAACTGAAGCTTTCTTT. The chain couples TRBV30 to TRBJ1-1; D perhaps matches TRBD1 (6 bases). V dropped 3 bases and J dropped 5 bases, with 13 bases sitting between them. CDR1 is GTSNPN and CDR2 is SVGIG in the germline V gene (reference sequence). This CDR3 contains 13 residues.

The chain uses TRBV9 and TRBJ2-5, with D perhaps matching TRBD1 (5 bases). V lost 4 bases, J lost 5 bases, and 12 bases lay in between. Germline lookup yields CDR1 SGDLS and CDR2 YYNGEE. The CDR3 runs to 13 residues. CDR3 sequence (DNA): TGTGCCAGCAGCTCCCTTACAGGCGAGACCCAGTACTTC. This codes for CASSSLTGETQYF.

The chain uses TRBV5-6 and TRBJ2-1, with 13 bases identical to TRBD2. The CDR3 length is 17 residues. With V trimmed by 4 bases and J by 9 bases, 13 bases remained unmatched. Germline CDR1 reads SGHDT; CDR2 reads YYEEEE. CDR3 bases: TGTGCCAGCAGCCCGTGGACTAGCGGGAGAGATATTGGTGAGCAGTTCTTC. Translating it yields CASSPWTSGRDIGEQFF.

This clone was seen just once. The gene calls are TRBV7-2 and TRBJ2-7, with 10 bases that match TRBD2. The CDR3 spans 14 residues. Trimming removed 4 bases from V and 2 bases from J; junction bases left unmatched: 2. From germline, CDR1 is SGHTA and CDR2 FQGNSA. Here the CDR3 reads CASSYGLAAYEQYF. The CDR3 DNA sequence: TGTGCCAGCAGCTACGGACTAGCGGCCTACGAGCAGTACTTC. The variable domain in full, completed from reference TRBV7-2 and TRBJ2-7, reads GAGVSQSPSNKVTEKGKDVELRCDPISGHTALYWYRQSLGQGLEFLIYFQGNSAPDKSGLPSDRFSAERTGGSVSTLTIQRTQQEDSAVYLCASSYGLAAYEQYFGPGTRLTVT.

The CDR3 coding sequence is TGTGCCAGCAGCTTAGAATCCCAGTACGAGCAGTACTTC. Its translation is CASSLESQYEQYF. The chain employs TRBV11-2 and TRBJ2-7; D not resolved. This CDR3 comprises 13 residues. CDR1 and CDR2 from the germline V gene are SGHAT and FQNNGV. V was pared by 0 bases and J by 4 bases, with 7 bases between.

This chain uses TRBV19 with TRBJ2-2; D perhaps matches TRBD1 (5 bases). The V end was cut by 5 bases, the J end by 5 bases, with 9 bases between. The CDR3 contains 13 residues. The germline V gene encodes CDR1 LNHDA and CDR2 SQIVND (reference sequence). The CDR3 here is CASSSGMTGELFF. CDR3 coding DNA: TGTGCCAGTAGTTCAGGGATGACCGGGGAGCTGTTTTTT. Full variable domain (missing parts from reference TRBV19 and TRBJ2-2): DGGITQSPKYLFRKEGQNVTLSCEQNLNHDAMYWYRQDPGQGLRLIYYSQIVNDFQKGDIAEGYSVSREKKESFPLTVTSAQKNPTAFYLCASSSGMTGELFFGEGSRLTVL.

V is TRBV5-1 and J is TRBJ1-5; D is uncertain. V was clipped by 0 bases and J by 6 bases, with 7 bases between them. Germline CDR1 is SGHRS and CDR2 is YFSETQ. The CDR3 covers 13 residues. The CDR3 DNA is TGCGCCAGCAGCTTGGAGGCGGGTCAGCCCCAGCATTTT. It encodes CASSLEAGQPQHF.

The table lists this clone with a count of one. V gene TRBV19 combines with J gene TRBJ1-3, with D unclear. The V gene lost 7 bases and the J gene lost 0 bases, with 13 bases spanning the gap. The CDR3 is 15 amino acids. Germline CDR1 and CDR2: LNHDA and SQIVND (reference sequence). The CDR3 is CASKEPGSSGNTIYF. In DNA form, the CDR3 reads TGTGCCAGTAAGGAGCCTGGAAGCTCTGGAAACACCATATATTTT.

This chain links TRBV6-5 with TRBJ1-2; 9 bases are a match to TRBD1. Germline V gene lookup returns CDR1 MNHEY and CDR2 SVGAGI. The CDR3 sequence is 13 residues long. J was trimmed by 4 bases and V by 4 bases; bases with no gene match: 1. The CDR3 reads CASSSGQGYGYTF. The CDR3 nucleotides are TGTGCCAGCAGTTCGGGACAGGGCTATGGCTACACCTTC.

The CDR3 sequence: CASSVYTEAFF. The CDR3, as DNA: TGTGCCAGCTCGGTCTACACTGAAGCTTTCTTT. The chain joins TRBV6-1 to TRBJ1-1, with D uncertain. The CDR3 totals 11 residues. Trimming left V 8 bases short and J 3 bases short, with 7 bases between. In germline, CDR1 is MNHNS, CDR2 SASEGT.

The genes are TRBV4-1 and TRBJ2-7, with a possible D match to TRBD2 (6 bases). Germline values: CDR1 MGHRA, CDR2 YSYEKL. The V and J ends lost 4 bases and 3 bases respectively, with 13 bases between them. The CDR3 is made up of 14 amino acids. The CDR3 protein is CASSPGWRDYEQYF. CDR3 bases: TGCGCCAGCAGCCCAGGATGGAGGGACTACGAGCAGTACTTC.

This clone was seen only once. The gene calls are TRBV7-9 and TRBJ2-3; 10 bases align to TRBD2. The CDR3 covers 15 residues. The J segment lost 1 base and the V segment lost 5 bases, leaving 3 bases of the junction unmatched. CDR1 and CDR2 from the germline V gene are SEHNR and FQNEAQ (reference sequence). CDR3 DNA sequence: TGTGCCAGCAGCGCCGGGACTAGCGGCACAGATACGCAGTATTTT. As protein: CASSAGTSGTDTQYF. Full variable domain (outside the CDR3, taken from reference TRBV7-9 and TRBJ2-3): DTGVSQNPRHKITKRGQNVTFRCDPISEHNRLYWYRQTLGQGPEFLTYFQNEAQLEKSRLLSDRFSAERPKGSFSTLEIQRTEQGDSAMYLCASSAGTSGTDTQYFGPGTRLTVL.

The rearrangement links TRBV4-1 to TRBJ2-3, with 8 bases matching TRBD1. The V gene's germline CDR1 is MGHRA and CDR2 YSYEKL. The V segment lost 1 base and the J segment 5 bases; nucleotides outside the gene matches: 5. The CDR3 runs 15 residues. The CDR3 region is CASSQAIQGVDTQYF. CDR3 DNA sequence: TGCGCCAGCAGCCAAGCGATACAGGGGGTAGATACGCAGTATTTT.

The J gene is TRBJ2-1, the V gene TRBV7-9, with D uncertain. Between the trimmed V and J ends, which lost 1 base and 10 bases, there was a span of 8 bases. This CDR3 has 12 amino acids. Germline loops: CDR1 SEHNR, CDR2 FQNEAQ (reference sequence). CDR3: CASSLGAGEQFF. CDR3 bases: TGTGCCAGCAGCTTAGGGGCAGGCGAGCAGTTCTTC. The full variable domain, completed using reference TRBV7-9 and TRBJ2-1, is DTGVSQNPRHKITKRGQNVTFRCDPISEHNRLYWYRQTLGQGPEFLTYFQNEAQLEKSRLLSDRFSAERPKGSFSTLEIQRTEQGDSAMYLCASSLGAGEQFFGPGTRLTVL.

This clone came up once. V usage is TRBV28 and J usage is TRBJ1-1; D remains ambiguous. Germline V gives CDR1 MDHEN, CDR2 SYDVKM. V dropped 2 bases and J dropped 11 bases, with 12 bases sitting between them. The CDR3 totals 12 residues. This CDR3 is CASSLNGFEAFF. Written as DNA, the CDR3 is TGTGCCAGCAGTTTAAACGGGTTTGAGGCTTTCTTT.

The CDR3 here is CASSRGRIPDTQYF. Written as DNA, the CDR3 is TGTGCCAGCAGCCGAGGGCGGATCCCAGATACGCAGTATTTT. The chain has TRBV7-3 and TRBJ2-3; tentatively, D is TRBD2 (5 bases). Germline CDR1 is SGHTA and CDR2 is FQGTGA. The CDR3 extends over 14 amino acids. V was clipped by 5 bases and J by 4 bases, with 13 bases between them.